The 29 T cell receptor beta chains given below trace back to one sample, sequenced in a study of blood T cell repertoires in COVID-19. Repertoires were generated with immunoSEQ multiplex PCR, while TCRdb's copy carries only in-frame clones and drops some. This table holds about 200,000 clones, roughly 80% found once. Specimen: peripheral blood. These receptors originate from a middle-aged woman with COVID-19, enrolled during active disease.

CDR3 bases: TGTGCCAGCAGCCAAGAACTAGCGGGTTCCTACGAGCAGTACTTC. It yields the protein CASSQELAGSYEQYF. The chain links TRBV4-2 to TRBJ2-7; 9 bases fit TRBD2. The length of the CDR3 is 15 residues. Unmatched junction bases numbered 1, after V lost 0 bases and J lost 1 base. Germline assignment: CDR1 LGHNA and CDR2 YNFKEQ.

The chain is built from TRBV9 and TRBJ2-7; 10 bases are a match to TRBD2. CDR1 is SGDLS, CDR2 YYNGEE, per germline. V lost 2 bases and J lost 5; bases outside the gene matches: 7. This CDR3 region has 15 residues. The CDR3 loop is CASSVALAGLHEQYF. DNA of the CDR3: TGTGCCAGCAGCGTCGCACTAGCGGGACTCCACGAGCAGTACTTC.

The CDR3 coding sequence is TGTGCCAGCAGCCCCGGACAGGGGCAGAATTCACCCCTCCACTTT. Translation: CASSPGQGQNSPLHF. The gene calls are TRBV5-4 and TRBJ1-6, with TRBD1 matching over 9 bases. Germline V gene data show CDR1 as SGHNT and CDR2 as YYREEE (reference sequence). The CDR3 is 15 residues long. With 4 bases clipped from V and 7 bases from J, the junction kept 6 bases outside the gene matches.

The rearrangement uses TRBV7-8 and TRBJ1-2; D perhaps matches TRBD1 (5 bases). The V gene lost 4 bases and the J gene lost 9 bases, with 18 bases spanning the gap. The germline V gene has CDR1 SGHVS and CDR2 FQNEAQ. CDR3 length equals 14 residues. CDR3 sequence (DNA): TGTGCCAGCAGCTCATCCTTAACAGGTCTGAGCTACACCTTC. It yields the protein CASSSSLTGLSYTF.

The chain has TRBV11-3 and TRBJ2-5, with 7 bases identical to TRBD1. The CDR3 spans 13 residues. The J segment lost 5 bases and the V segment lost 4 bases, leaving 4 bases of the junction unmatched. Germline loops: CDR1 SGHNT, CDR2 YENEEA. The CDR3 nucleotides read TGTGCCAGCAGCTCGACAGGGCGGGAGACCCAGTACTTC. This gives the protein CASSSTGRETQYF.

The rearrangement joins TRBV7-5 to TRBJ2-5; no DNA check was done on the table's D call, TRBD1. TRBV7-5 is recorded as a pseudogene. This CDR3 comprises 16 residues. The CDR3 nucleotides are TGTGTCAGAAGCTCCGAAGGTCGGGGACAGGAAGAGACCCAGTACTTC. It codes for CVRSSEGRGQEETQYF.

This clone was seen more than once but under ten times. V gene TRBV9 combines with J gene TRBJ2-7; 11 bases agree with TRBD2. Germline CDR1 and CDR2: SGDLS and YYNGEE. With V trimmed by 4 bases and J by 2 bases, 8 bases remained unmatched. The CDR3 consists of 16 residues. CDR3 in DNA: TGTGCCAGCAGCCCCCGAACTAGCGGGGGCACCTACGAGCAGTACTTC. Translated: CASSPRTSGGTYEQYF.

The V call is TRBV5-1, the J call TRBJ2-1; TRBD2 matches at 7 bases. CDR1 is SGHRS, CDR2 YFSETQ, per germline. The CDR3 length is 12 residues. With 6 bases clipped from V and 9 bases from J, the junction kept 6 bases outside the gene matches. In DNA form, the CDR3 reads TGCGCCAGCACCGCGGGAGTCCGTGAGCAGTTCTTC. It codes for CASTAGVREQFF.

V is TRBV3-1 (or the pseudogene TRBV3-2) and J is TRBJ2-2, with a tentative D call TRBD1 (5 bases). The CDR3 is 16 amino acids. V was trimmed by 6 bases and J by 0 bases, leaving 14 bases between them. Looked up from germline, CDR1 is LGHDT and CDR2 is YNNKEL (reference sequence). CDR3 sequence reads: CASRALRGTNTGELFF. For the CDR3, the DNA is TGTGCCAGCAGGGCTCTTAGGGGCACGAACACCGGGGAGCTGTTTTTT.

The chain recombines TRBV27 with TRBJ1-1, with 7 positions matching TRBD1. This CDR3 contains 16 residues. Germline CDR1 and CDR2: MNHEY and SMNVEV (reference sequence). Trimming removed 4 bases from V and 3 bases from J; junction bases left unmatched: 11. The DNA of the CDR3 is TGTGCCAGCAGTTCTAACAGGGGATTGGGGGACACTGAAGCTTTCTTT. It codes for CASSSNRGLGDTEAFF.

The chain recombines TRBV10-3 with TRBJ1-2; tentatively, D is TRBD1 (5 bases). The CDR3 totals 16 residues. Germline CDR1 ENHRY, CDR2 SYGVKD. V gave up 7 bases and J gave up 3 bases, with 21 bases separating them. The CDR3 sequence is CAITISTDRGYYGYTF. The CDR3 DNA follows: TGTGCCATCACTATATCGACAGATCGCGGTTACTATGGCTACACCTTC.

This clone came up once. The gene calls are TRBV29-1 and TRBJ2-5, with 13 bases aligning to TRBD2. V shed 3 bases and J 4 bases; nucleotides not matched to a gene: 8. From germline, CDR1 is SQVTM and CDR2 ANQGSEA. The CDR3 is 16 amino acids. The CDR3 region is CSVDGTSGAKPETQYF. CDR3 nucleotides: TGCAGCGTTGACGGGACTAGCGGGGCGAAGCCAGAGACCCAGTACTTC.

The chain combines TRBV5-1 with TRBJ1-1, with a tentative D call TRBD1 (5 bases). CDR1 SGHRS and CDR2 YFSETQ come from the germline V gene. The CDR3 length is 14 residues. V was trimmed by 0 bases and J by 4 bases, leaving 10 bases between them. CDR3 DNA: TGCGCCAGCAGCTTGGTTAGGGGTCCCACTGAAGCTTTCTTT. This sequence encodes CASSLVRGPTEAFF.

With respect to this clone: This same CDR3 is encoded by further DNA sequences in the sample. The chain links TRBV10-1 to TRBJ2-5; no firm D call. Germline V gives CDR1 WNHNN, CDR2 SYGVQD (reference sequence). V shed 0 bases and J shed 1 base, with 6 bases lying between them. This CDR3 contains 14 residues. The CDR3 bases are TGCGCCAGCAGTGAGTCGACATCCCAAGAGACCCAGTACTTC. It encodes CASSESTSQETQYF.

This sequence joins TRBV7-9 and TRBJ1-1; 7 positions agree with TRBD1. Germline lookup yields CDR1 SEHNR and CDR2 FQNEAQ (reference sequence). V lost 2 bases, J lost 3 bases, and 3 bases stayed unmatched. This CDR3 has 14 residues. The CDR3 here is CASSLRQGDTEAFF. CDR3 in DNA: TGTGCCAGCAGCTTAAGGCAGGGGGACACTGAAGCTTTCTTT.

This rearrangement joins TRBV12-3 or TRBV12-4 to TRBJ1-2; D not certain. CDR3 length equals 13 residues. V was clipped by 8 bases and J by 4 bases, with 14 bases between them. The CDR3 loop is CASRPLSGYGYTF. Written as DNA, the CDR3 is TGTGCCAGCCGGCCCCTCTCGGGCTATGGCTACACCTTC.

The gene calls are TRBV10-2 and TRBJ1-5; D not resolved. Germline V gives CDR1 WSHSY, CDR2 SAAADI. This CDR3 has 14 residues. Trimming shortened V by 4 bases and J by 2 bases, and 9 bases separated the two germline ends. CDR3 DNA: TGCGCCAGCAGTGGTGCGTCGGGCAATCAGCCCCAGCATTTT. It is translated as CASSGASGNQPQHF.

CDR3 bases: TGTGCCAGCAGCCAAGTATCCGGGTATCGGGTCACTGAAGCTTTCTTT. Its translation: CASSQVSGYRVTEAFF. V and J are TRBV14 and TRBJ1-1, with no clear D. Germline values: CDR1 SGHDN, CDR2 FVKESK. This CDR3 is 16 amino acids long. V was clipped by 1 base and J by 4 bases, with 16 bases between them. Full variable domain (rest looked up from reference TRBV14 and TRBJ1-1): EAGVTQFPSHSVIEKGQTVTLRCDPISGHDNLYWYRRVMGKEIKFLLHFVKESKQDESGMPNNRFLAERTGGTYSTLKVQPAELEDSGVYFCASSQVSGYRVTEAFFGQGTRLTVV.

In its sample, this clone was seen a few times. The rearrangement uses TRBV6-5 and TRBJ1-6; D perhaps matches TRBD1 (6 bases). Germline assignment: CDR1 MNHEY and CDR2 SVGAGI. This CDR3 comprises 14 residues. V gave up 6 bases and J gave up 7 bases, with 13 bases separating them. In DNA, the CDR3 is TGTGCCAGCAGCCAAAGACAGGAAAATTCACCCCTCCACTTT. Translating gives CASSQRQENSPLHF.

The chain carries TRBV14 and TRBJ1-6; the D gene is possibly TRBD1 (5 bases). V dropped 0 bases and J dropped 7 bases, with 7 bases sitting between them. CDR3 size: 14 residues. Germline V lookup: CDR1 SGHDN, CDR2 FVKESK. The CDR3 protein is CASSQDRVNSPLHF. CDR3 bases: TGTGCCAGCAGCCAAGACAGGGTCAATTCACCCCTCCACTTT.

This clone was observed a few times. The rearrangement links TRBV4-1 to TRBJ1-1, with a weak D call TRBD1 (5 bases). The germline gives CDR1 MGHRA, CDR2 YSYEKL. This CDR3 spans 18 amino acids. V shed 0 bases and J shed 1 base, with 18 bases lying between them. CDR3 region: CASSQEGARRHSNTEAFF. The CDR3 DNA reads TGCGCCAGCAGCCAAGAAGGGGCTCGTAGACACTCGAACACTGAAGCTTTCTTT.

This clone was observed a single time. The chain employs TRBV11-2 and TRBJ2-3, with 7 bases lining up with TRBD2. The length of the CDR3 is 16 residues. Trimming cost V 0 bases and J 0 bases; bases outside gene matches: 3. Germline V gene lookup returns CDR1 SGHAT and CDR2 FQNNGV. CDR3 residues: CASSLDLAASTDTQYF. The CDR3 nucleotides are TGTGCCAGCAGCTTAGATCTAGCGGCCAGCACAGATACGCAGTATTTT.

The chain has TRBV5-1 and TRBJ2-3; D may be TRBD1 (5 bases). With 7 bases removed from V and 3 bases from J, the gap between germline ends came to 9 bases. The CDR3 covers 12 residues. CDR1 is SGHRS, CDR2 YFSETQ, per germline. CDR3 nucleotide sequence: TGCGCCAGCCGCAGGGTAACAGATACGCAGTATTTT. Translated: CASRRVTDTQYF. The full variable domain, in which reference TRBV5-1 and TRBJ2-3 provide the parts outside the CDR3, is KAGVTQTPRYLIKTRGQQVTLSCSPISGHRSVSWYQQTPGQGLQFLFEYFSETQRNKGNFPGRFSGRQFSNSRSEMNVSTLELGDSALYLCASRRVTDTQYFGPGTRLTVL.

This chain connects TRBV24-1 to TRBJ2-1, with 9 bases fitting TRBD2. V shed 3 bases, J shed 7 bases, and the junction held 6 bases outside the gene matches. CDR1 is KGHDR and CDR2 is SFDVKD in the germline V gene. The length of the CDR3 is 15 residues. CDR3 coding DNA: TGTGCCACCAGTGATGGGGCGGGAGGGCCGAATGAGCAGTTCTTC. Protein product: CATSDGAGGPNEQFF.

CDR3 sequence: CASSQGSGRQAFF. As DNA, the CDR3 is TGTGCCAGCAGCCAAGGGAGCGGACGCCAAGCTTTCTTT. This chain joins TRBV3-1 (or the pseudogene TRBV3-2) and TRBJ1-1; no clear D gene. The CDR3 loop spans 13 amino acids. CDR1 LGHDT and CDR2 YNNKEL come from the germline V gene (reference sequence). Trimming pared 1 base from V and 9 bases from J, leaving 12 bases between.

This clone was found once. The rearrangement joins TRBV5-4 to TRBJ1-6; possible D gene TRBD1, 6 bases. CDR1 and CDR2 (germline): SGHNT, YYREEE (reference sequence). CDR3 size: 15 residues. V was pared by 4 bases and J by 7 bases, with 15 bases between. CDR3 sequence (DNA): TGTGCCAGCAGCCCATGGGACACCGTCAATTCACCCCTCCACTTT. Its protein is CASSPWDTVNSPLHF. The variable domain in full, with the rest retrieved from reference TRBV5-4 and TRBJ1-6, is ETGVTQSPTHLIKTRGQQVTLRCSSQSGHNTVSWYQQALGQGPQFIFQYYREEENGRGNFPPRFSGLQFPNYSSELNVNALELDDSALYLCASSPWDTVNSPLHFGNGTRLTVT.

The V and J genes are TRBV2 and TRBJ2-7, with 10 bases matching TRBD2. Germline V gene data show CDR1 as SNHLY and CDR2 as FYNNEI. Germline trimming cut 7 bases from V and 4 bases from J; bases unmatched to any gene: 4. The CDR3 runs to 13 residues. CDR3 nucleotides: TGTGCCAGCAAAACTAGCGGGATATACGAGCAGTACTTC. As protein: CASKTSGIYEQYF.

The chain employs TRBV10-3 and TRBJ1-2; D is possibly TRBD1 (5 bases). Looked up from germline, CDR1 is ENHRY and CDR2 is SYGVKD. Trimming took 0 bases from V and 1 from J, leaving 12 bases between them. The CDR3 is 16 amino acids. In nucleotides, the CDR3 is TGTGCCATCAGTGAGTCTGGGGCGCCTAATAACTATGGCTACACCTTC. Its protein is CAISESGAPNNYGYTF.

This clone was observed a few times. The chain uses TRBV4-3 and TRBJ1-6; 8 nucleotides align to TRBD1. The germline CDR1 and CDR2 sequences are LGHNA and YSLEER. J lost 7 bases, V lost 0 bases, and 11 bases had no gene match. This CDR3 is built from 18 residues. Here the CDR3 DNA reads TGCGCCAGCAGCCAAGATCACAGGGGGACTCTCGCCAATTCACCCCTCCACTTT. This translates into CASSQDHRGTLANSPLHF.